This T cell receptor beta chain was recorded in a study of blood T cell repertoires in COVID-19. Study-wide background: Samples taken during acute and convalescent COVID-19 were collected in the United States, Italy and Spain. Sources were T cells, B-cell-depleted T cells, or PBMCs; the material itself was cDNA or gDNA.

CDR3 length equals 15 residues. As originally analysed: By means of reference gene primer amplification, nucleated cell counts were estimated. The method was immunoSEQ multiplex PCR; TCRdb's version includes in-frame clones alone and lacks a portion of them. V and J calls and clone size are given by that table; D and trimming were obtained from the DNA. The sample has approximately 120,000 clones, roughly 69% seen once. Sequencing was carried out using peripheral blood. The rearrangement uses TRBV21-1 and TRBJ1-1; the listed D gene, TRBD1, was not tested against the DNA. TRBV21-1 corresponds to a pseudogene. The clonotype originates from a woman aged 70-85 years with acute or convalescent COVID-19. The chain's CDR3 is CASSKSRTGNTEAFF. The CDR3 DNA sequence: TGTGCCAGCAGCAAATCTCGGACAGGGAACACTGAAGCTTTCTTT.